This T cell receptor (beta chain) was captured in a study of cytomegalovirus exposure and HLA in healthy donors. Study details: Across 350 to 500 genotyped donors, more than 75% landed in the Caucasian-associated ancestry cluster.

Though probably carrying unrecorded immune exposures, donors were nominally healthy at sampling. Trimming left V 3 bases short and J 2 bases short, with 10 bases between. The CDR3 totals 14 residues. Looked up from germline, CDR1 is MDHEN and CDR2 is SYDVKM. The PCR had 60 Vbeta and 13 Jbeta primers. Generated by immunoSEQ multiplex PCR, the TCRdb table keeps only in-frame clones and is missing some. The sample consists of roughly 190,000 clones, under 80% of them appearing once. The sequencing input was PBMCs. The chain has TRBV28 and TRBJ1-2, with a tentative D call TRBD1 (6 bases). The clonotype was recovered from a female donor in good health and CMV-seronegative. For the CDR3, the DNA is TGTGCCAGCAGTTTTGGACAGACCAACTATGGCTACACCTTC. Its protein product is CASSFGQTNYGYTF.